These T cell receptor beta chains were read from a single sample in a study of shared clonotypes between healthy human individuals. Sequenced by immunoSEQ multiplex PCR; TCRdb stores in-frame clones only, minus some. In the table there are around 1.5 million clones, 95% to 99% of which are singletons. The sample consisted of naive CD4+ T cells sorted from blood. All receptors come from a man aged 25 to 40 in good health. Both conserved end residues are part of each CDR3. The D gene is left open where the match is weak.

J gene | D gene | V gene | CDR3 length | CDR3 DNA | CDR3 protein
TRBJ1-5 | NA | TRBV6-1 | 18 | TGTGCCAGCAGTGATTCTCATGCTCTCTGGGGCGGCAATCAGCCCCAGCATTTT | CASSDSHALWGGNQPQHF
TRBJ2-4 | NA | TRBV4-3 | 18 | TGCGCCAGCAGCCAAGATCCTAAAGGATCTTCCGGCAAAAACATTCAGTACTTC | CASSQDPKGSSGKNIQYF
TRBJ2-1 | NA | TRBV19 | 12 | TGTGCCAGTAGTATCCGGGACGTGGGGCAGTTCTTC | CASSIRDVGQFF
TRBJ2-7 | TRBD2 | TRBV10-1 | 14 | TGCGCCAGCAGTGAAGCGGGAGTGGTAAGACGGCAGTACTTC | CASSEAGVVRRQYF
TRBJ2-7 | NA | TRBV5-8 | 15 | TGTGCCAGCAGCTTGGTGGGGGCGCGAGTTTACGAGCAGTACTTC | CASSLVGARVYEQYF
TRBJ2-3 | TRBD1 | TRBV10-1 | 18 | TGCGCCAGCAGTGAGCGGACAGGGTTGGCGGGCCCGGGGGAAAAGCAGTATTTT | CASSERTGLAGPGEKQYF
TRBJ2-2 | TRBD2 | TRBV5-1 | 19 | TGCGCCAGCAGATCAAGACCGGGACTAGCGGGAGAGAACACCGGGGAGCTGTTTTTT | CASRSRPGLAGENTGELFF
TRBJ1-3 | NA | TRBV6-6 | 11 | TGTGCCACCGCCTCTGGAAACACCATATATTTT | CATASGNTIYF
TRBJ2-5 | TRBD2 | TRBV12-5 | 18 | TGTGCTAGTGGCCGAACCTGGACTAGCGGGTTGCGGGGAGAGACCCAGTACTTC | CASGRTWTSGLRGETQYF
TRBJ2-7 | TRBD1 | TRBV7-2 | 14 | TGTGCCAGCAGCTTCGACAGGGGATCCTACGAGCAGTACTTC | CASSFDRGSYEQYF
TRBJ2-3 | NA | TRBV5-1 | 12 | TGCGCCAGCAGCTTGGAGGGTGATACGCAGTATTTT | CASSLEGDTQYF
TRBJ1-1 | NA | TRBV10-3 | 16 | TGTGCCATCAGTGGGAAGTCGGCGGGTATGAACACTGAAGCTTTCTTT | CAISGKSAGMNTEAFF
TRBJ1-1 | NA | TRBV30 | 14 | TGTGCCTGGAGTGCCCGACGGGAGGGCACTGAAGCTTTCTTT | CAWSARREGTEAFF
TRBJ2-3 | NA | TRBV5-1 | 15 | TGCGCCAGCAGCAACGGACTTCTTGCCTCAGATACGCAGTATTTT | CASSNGLLASDTQYF
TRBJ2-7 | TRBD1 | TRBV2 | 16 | TGTGCCAGCAGTGTAGGTCCGACAGGGACCCCCTACGAGCAGTACTTC | CASSVGPTGTPYEQYF
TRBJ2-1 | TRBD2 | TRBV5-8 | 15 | TGTGCCAGCAGCTTGGAGGGAGGGCGGTACAATGAGCAGTTCTTC | CASSLEGGRYNEQFF
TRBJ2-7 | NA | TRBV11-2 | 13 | TGTGCCAGCAGCCACAGGGCCTCCTACGAGCAGTACTTC | CASSHRASYEQYF
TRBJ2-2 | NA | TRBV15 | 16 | TGTGCCACCAGCAGAGGGGGACGGGAGAACACCGGGGAGCTGTTTTTT | CATSRGGRENTGELFF
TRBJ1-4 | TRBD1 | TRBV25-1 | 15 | TGTGCCAGCAGTAGCCCCGGGACAGGGAATGAAAAACTGTTTTTT | CASSSPGTGNEKLFF
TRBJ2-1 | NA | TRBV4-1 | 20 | TGCGCCAGCAGCCAAGATTTGGGGAAAAAGCTGTCAAGCTCCTACAATGAGCAGTTCTTC | CASSQDLGKKLSSSYNEQFF
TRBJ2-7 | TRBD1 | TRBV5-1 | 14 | TGCGCCAGCAGCAAACAGGGGCCCGAGGGAGAGCAGTACTTC | CASSKQGPEGEQYF
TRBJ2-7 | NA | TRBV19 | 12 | TGTGCCAGTAAGTCTCCTGCCTACGAGCAGTACTTC | CASKSPAYEQYF
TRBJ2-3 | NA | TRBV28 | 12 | TGTGCCAGCAGTTTAGTCAGAGATACGCAGTATTTT | CASSLVRDTQYF
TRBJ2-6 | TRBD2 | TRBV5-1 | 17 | TGCGCCAGCAGCTCACGGCGGGGGGACTCTGGGGCCAACGTCCTGACTTTC | CASSSRRGDSGANVLTF
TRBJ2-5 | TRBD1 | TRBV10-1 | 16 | TGCGCCAGCAGTGAGTCTCGGACAGGGGGCCAAGAGACCCAGTACTTC | CASSESRTGGQETQYF